This entry lists 6 T cell receptor beta chains sequenced from one sample in a study of blood T cell repertoires in COVID-19. Assay: immunoSEQ multiplex PCR; the TCRdb copy retains only in-frame clones and omits some. The sample lists about 310,000 clones; around 90% were seen once. Sequencing used peripheral blood. These receptors were collected from a man aged 18 to 30 with active or convalescent COVID-19.

The rearrangement uses TRBV27 and TRBJ2-7; D is uncertain. Trimming pared 5 bases from V and 3 bases from J, leaving 11 bases between. Per the germline V gene, CDR1 is MNHEY and CDR2 is SMNVEV (reference sequence). CDR3 length: 13 residues. CDR3 amino acids: CASSDGSGYEQYF. The CDR3 DNA is TGTGCCAGCAGTGATGGTTCGGGCTACGAGCAGTACTTC.

This clone has just a few counts. The chain carries TRBV3-1 (or the pseudogene TRBV3-2) and TRBJ2-1; 7 positions match TRBD2. From germline, CDR1 is LGHDT and CDR2 YNNKEL (reference sequence). The CDR3 covers 14 residues. With V trimmed by 4 bases and J by 8 bases, 8 bases remained unmatched. Here the CDR3 reads CASSLVRTSYEQFF. CDR3 DNA: TGTGCCAGCAGCCTAGTCCGGACTAGTTATGAGCAGTTCTTC.

This chain uses TRBV7-6 with TRBJ1-4; 7 bases match TRBD1. The junction had 3 bases not matched to a gene; V was cut back by 1 base and J by 4 bases. Per the germline V gene, CDR1 is SGHVS and CDR2 is FNYEAQ. The CDR3 spans 15 residues. The CDR3 coding sequence is TGTGCCAGCAGCTTAGAGACAGGGCGTAATGAAAAACTGTTTTTT. Translation: CASSLETGRNEKLFF.

J is TRBJ2-1 and V is TRBV27; 9 bases agree with TRBD1. The CDR3 spans 15 residues. Germline CDR1 MNHEY, CDR2 SMNVEV (reference sequence). The trim removed 5 bases at V and 6 bases at J, leaving 8 bases unmatched. The CDR3 nucleotides read TGTGCCAGCAGTCTCACAGGGGGCTTGTTCAATGAGCAGTTCTTC. Encoded protein: CASSLTGGLFNEQFF.

J is TRBJ2-1 and V is TRBV6-6, with D uncertain. CDR1 is MNHNY and CDR2 is SVGAGI in the germline V gene (reference sequence). V lost 8 bases, J lost 6 bases, and 5 bases lay in between. CDR3 length: 10 amino acids. The CDR3 DNA follows: TGTGCCAGCCAACTCAATGAGCAGTTCTTC. This gives the protein CASQLNEQFF.

V and J are TRBV28 and TRBJ1-1; no reliable D call. Deletions cut 10 bases from V and 1 base from J, with 13 bases between. Germline loops: CDR1 MDHEN, CDR2 SYDVKM. The CDR3 runs to 13 residues. The CDR3 sequence is CATSGYPNTEAFF. The CDR3 DNA reads as TGTGCCACCTCAGGATACCCGAACACTGAAGCTTTCTTT.